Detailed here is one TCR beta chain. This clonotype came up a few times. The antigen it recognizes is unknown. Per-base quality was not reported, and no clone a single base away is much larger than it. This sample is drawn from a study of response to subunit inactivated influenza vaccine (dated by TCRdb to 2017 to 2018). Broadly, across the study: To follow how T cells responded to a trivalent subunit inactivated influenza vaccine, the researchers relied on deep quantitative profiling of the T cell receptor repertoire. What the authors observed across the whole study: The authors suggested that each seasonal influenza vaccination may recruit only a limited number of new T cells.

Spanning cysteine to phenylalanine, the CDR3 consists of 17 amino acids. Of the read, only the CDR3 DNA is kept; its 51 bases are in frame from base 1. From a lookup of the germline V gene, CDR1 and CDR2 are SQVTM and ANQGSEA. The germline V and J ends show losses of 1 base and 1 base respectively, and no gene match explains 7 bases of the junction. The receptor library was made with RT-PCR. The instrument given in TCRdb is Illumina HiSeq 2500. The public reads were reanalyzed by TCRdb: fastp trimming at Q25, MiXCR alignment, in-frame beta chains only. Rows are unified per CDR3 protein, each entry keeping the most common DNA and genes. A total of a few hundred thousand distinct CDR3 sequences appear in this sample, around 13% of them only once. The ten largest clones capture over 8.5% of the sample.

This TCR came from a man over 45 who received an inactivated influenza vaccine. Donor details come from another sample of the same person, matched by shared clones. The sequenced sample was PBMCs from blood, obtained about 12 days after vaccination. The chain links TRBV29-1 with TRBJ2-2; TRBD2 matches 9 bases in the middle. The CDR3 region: CSVEVRIAGENTGELFF. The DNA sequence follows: TGCAGCGTTGAAGTCCGAATAGCGGGAGAGAACACCGGGGAGCTGTTTTTT.